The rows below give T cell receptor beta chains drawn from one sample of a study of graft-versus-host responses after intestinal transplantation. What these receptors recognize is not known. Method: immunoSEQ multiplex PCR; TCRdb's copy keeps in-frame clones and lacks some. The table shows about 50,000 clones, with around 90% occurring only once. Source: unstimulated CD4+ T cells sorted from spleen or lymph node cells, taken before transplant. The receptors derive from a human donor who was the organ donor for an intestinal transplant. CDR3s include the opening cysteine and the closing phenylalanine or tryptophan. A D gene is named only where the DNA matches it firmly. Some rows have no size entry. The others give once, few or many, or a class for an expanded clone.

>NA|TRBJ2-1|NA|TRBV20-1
TGCAGTGCTAGAGGGGTTGAGCAGTTCTTC
CSARGVEQFF
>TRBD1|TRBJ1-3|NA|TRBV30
TGTGCCTGGGGGACAGGGGGCGTCGGAAACACCATATATTTT
CAWGTGGVGNTIYF
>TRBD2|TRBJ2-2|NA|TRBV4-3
TGCGCCAGCAGCCAAGATGGTAGCGGGAGGGCCAGGACCGGGGAGCTGTTTTTT
CASSQDGSGRARTGELFF
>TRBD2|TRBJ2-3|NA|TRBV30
TGTGCCTGGTTACGGCGGGACTACTCCACAGATACGCAGTATTTT
CAWLRRDYSTDTQYF
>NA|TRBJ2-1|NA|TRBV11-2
TGTGCCAGCAGCGCATCGTACAATGAGCAGTTCTTC
CASSASYNEQFF
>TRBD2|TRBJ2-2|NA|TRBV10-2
TGCGCCAGCAGACTAGCGGGCACCGGGGAGCTGTTTTTT
CASRLAGTGELFF
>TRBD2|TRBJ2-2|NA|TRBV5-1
TGCGCCAGCAGCTTGACTAGCGGGAACACCGGGGAGCTGTTTTTT
CASSLTSGNTGELFF
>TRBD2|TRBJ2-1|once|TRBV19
TGTGCCAGTAGTATACCCGGGACTAGAGATGAGCAGTTCTTC
CASSIPGTRDEQFF
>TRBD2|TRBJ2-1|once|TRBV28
TGTGCCAGCAGACCTAGTGCGGGGAGGGCCGTATATGAGCAGTTCTTC
CASRPSAGRAVYEQFF
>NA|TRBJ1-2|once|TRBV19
TGTGCCAGTAGTATGGCAGGGATGGGCTATGGCTACACCTTC
CASSMAGMGYGYTF
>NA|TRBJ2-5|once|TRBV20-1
TGCAGTGCTACGCAGGGGGGGACCCAGTACTTC
CSATQGGTQYF
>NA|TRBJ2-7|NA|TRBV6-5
TGTGCCAGCAGTTACTCGACTACGACCTACGAGCAGTACTTC
CASSYSTTTYEQYF
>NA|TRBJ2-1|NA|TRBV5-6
NA
CASSWGGGTPFRFF
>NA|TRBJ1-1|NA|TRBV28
TGTGCCAGCAGGAAGGGTAACACTGAAGCTTTCTTT
CASRKGNTEAFF
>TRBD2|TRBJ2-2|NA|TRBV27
TGTGCCAGCAGTAGGACTAGCGGGCGGAACACCGGGGAGCTGTTTTTT
CASSRTSGRNTGELFF
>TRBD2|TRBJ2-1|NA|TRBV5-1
TGCGCCAGCAGCGTCCTAGCGGGAGGGAAAAATGAGCAGTTCTTC
CASSVLAGGKNEQFF
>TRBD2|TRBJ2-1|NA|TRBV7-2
TGTGCCAGCAGTCTAAGGACGACTAGCGTTACCTACAATGAGCAGTTCTTC
CASSLRTTSVTYNEQFF
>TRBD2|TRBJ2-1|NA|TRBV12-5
TGTGCTAGTGGTTTGCATCTTGGACTAGCGGGACCTAGAGGCTACAATGAGCAGTTCTTC
CASGLHLGLAGPRGYNEQFF
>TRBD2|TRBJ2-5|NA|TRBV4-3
TGCGCCAGCAGCCGGGCTACTAGCGGACAAGAGACCCAGTACTTC
CASSRATSGQETQYF
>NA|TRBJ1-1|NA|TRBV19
TGTGCCAGTAGCCCACTCCCGGGACAAACGAACACTGAAGCTTTCTTT
CASSPLPGQTNTEAFF
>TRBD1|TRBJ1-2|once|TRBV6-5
TGTGCCAGCAGTACACGTTCTACAGGGGCGCTGGGCTACACCTTC
CASSTRSTGALGYTF
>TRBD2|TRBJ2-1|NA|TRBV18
TGTGCCAGCTCACCACCTCGGCGCGGGACTAGCGGGACCCTACTACTCTACAATGAGCAGTTCTTC
CASSPPRRGTSGTLLLYNEQFF
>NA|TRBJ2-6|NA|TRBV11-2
TGTGCCAGCAGCTTACGGGTGGGGGCCAACGTCCTGACTTTC
CASSLRVGANVLTF
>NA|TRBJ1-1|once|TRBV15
TGTGCCACCAGCAGAGTACAGGGAGGGACTGAAGCTTTCTTT
CATSRVQGGTEAFF
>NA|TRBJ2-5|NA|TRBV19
TGTGCCAGTAGTAGCCCCTCAGGGGCCACAGGAGAGACCCAGTACTTC
CASSSPSGATGETQYF
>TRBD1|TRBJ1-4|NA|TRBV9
TGTGCCAGCAGCGTCCAGGGGGCAACTAATGAAAAACTGTTTTTT
CASSVQGATNEKLFF
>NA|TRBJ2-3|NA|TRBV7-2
TGTGCCAGCAGCCCTAGAAGAGGCGGGGGCGCCGCAGATACGCAGTATTTT
CASSPRRGGGAADTQYF
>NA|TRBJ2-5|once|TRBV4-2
TGTGCCAGCAGCCAAGATCTAAGGGGGAGGGAAGAGACCCAGTACTTC
CASSQDLRGREETQYF
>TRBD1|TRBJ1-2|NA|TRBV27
TGTGCCAGCAGTCCGACAGGGCTCTATGGCTACACCTTC
CASSPTGLYGYTF
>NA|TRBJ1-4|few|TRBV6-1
TGTGCCAGCAGAGGGACTTCTAATGAAAAACTGTTTTTT
CASRGTSNEKLFF
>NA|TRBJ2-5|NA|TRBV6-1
TGTGCCAGTAAACTAGGGGTCCAAGAGACCCAGTACTTC
CASKLGVQETQYF
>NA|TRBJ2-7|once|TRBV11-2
TGTGCCAGCAGCTCCACTTGGGAGCAGTACTTC
CASSSTWEQYF
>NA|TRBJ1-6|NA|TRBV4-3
TGCGCCAGCAGCCAAGCCGCAGGGAATTCACCCCTCCACTTT
CASSQAAGNSPLHF
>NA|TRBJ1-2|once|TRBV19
TGTGCCAGTAGTATGGGGGCGGCTGGCTACACCTTC
CASSMGAAGYTF
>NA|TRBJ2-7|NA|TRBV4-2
TGTGCCAGCAGCCAAGATCGCAGGAGCTCCTACGAGCAGTACTTC
CASSQDRRSSYEQYF
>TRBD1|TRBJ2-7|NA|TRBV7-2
TGTGCCAGCAGCCCACAGGGGGCGATAAACTACGAGCAGTACTTC
CASSPQGAINYEQYF
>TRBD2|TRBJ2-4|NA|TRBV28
TGTGCCAGCAGTTTCCTCCCGGGACTAGCGGGGCTAGCCAAAAACATTCAGTACTTC
CASSFLPGLAGLAKNIQYF